These 20 T cell receptor beta chains were all obtained from the same sample, sequenced in a study of T-cell reconstitution after alpha-beta-depleted transplantation in children. Unique molecular identifiers were incorporated when the TCRbeta library was constructed. TCRdb reanalysed the PCR reads using MiXCR and keeps one entry per CDR3 protein. The sample lists 780,000 or so distinct CDR3 sequences, approximately 15% occurring once. The starting material was PBMCs, mostly from graft donor cells, obtained 360 days after TCRalphabeta/CD19-depleted stem cell transplant. The receptors come from a male patient younger than 18 who had a stem cell transplant for acute lymphoblastic leukemia, so the T cells may come from the graft donor.

Only a few counts were recorded for this clonotype. The chain has TRBV12-3 or TRBV12-4 and TRBJ2-3, with TRBD2 identical over 7 bases. The length of the CDR3 is 14 residues. V lost 8 bases, J lost 6 bases, and 11 bases stayed unmatched. CDR3 nucleotides: TGTGCCAGCTGCGAGCAGGGAGGGAGGGATACGCAGTATTTT. As protein: CASCEQGGRDTQYF.

This chain connects TRBV29-1 to TRBJ2-3, with D tentatively TRBD2 (5 bases). Trimming shortened V by 2 bases and J by 4 bases, and 7 bases separated the two germline ends. Germline CDR1 and CDR2: SQVTM and ANQGSEA. The CDR3 contains 12 residues. CDR3 coding DNA: TGCAGCGTTGAAAGAGCGGCAGATACGCAGTATTTT. The encoded protein is CSVERAADTQYF.

The CDR3 bases are TGTGCCAGCAGCTTGGCTTCGGACAGGGTCGGTGGCTACACCTTC. Amino acids: CASSLASDRVGGYTF. V and J are TRBV5-5 and TRBJ1-2; 8 bases fit TRBD1. Germline assignment: CDR1 SGHKS and CDR2 YYEKEE (reference sequence). The CDR3 loop spans 15 amino acids. With 0 bases clipped from V and 7 bases from J, the junction kept 8 bases outside the gene matches.

This sequence joins TRBV27 and TRBJ1-5, with D hard to call. Trimming removed 7 bases at V and 1 base at J, with 11 bases between. This CDR3 is built from 14 residues. Germline CDR1 and CDR2: MNHEY and SMNVEV (reference sequence). CDR3 coding DNA: TGTGCCAGCAATACTATATTGAGCAATCAGCCCCAGCATTTT. Translating gives CASNTILSNQPQHF.

This clonotype was recorded a few times. The chain recombines TRBV3-1 with TRBJ2-7; 12 bases align to TRBD2. CDR1 is LGHDT, CDR2 YNNKEL, per germline (reference sequence). The CDR3 covers 18 residues. The V and J ends lost 4 bases and 1 base, in that order; junction bases with no gene match: 11. CDR3 region: CASSPHPGTSGYSYEQYF. CDR3 coding DNA: TGTGCCAGCAGCCCGCATCCCGGGACTAGCGGGTATTCCTACGAGCAGTACTTC.

The chain's CDR3 is CASSYEGTLSSGANVLTF. Here the CDR3 DNA reads TGTGCCAGCAGTTACGAAGGGACCTTGAGCTCTGGGGCCAACGTCCTGACTTTC. The chain carries TRBV6-5 and TRBJ2-6, with D tentatively TRBD1 or TRBD2 (5 bases each). The CDR3 has 18 amino acids. The V gene lost 2 bases and the J gene lost 0 bases, with 14 bases spanning the gap. CDR1 MNHEY and CDR2 SVGAGI come from the germline V gene.

The chain has TRBV6-1 and TRBJ2-2; D is perhaps TRBD2 (6 bases). V lost 7 bases to trimming and J lost 6 bases, with 12 bases between them. The germline gives CDR1 MNHNS, CDR2 SASEGT. This CDR3 spans 13 amino acids. This chain's CDR3 is CASTTRRAGELFF. CDR3 sequence (DNA): TGTGCCAGCACTACCCGGAGGGCCGGGGAGCTGTTTTTT.

V usage is TRBV21-1 and J usage is TRBJ1-5; TRBD1, the table's D call, was not compared with the DNA. TRBV21-1 is labeled a pseudogene. The CDR3 loop spans 19 amino acids. The CDR3 loop is CASSKARGREIRECQPQHF. As DNA, the CDR3 is TGTGCCAGCAGCAAAGCTCGGGGGCGGGAAATCCGGGAATGTCAGCCCCAGCATTTT.

This clonotype was detected only a few times. The CDR3: CASSLGLGAADTQYF. The CDR3 DNA reads as TGTGCCAGCAGCTTGGGACTAGGTGCCGCAGATACGCAGTATTTT. This chain connects TRBV7-6 to TRBJ2-3; 8 bases fit TRBD2. CDR1 SGHVS and CDR2 FNYEAQ come from the germline V gene. The CDR3 contains 15 residues. The V segment lost 3 bases and the J segment 4 bases; nucleotides outside the gene matches: 6.

This clonotype appeared a few times. The gene calls are TRBV6-1 and TRBJ2-2; TRBD1 agrees at 12 bases. The germline CDR1 and CDR2 sequences are MNHNS and SASEGT. J was trimmed by 6 bases and V by 4 bases; bases with no gene match: 3. CDR3 size: 15 residues. In DNA, the CDR3 is TGTGCCAGCAGTGGCGGGACAGGGGGCCCCGGGGAGCTGTTTTTT. Translated, it gives CASSGGTGGPGELFF.

In this sample, this clonotype turned up many times. The CDR3 region is CASSGRGGNSPLHF. The CDR3 DNA reads TGTGCCAGCAGCGGCAGGGGTGGTAATTCACCCCTCCACTTT. The V call is TRBV12-3 or TRBV12-4, the J call TRBJ1-6, with a tentative D call TRBD1 (6 bases). This CDR3 is 14 amino acids long. V was cut by 6 bases and J by 6 bases, with 12 bases left in between.

The genes are TRBV10-3 and TRBJ2-2; TRBD1 matches 8 bases. The V gene's germline CDR1 is ENHRY and CDR2 SYGVKD. The CDR3 is made up of 15 amino acids. Trimming took 6 bases from V and 6 from J; bases not matched to a gene: 9. CDR3 sequence: CAIRGQEFRPGELFF. DNA for the CDR3: TGTGCCATCAGGGGACAGGAGTTTCGACCCGGGGAGCTGTTTTTT.

This clonotype came up a few times. The chain joins TRBV20-1 to TRBJ2-5, with D possibly matching TRBD1 (6 bases). Germline lookup yields CDR1 DFQATT and CDR2 SNEGSKA (reference sequence). The CDR3 sequence is 16 residues long. V was pared by 0 bases and J by 1 base, with 15 bases between. Here the CDR3 reads CSARDMRWGLQETQYF. CDR3 DNA sequence: TGCAGTGCTAGAGATATGCGTTGGGGGCTCCAAGAGACCCAGTACTTC.

This clonotype was picked up many times. The J gene is TRBJ1-1, the V gene TRBV7-9; unclear D gene. Germline values: CDR1 SEHNR, CDR2 FQNEAQ (reference sequence). This CDR3 has 13 amino acids. The V gene lost 6 bases and the J gene lost 1 base, with 9 bases spanning the gap. CDR3 residues: CASRGRTNTEAFF. For the CDR3, the DNA is TGTGCCAGCAGAGGACGGACGAACACTGAAGCTTTCTTT.

In its sample, this clonotype was seen many times. This chain links TRBV11-2 with TRBJ2-7; D call uncertain. V was clipped by 3 bases and J by 3 bases, with 15 bases between them. The CDR3 is 15 residues long. Germline V gene data show CDR1 as SGHAT and CDR2 as FQNNGV. The DNA of the CDR3 is TGTGCCAGCAGCTTTTCGACTTCGCCCGGCTACGAGCAGTACTTC. The encoded protein is CASSFSTSPGYEQYF.

This chain links TRBV6-1 with TRBJ2-2; TRBD2 aligns across 8 bases. Germline V gene sequence: CDR1 MNHNS, CDR2 SASEGT. The V segment lost 7 bases and the J segment 3 bases; nucleotides outside the gene matches: 10. The CDR3 is 16 residues long. The CDR3 sequence: CASKPSGRADTGELFF. In DNA, the CDR3 is TGTGCCAGCAAACCGTCCGGGAGGGCCGACACCGGGGAGCTGTTTTTT.

The V call is TRBV4-1, the J call TRBJ2-7; 7 bases line up with TRBD1. Trimming cost V 3 bases and J 10 bases; bases outside gene matches: 6. Germline V gene sequence: CDR1 MGHRA, CDR2 YSYEKL. The CDR3 has 12 amino acids. The CDR3 sequence is CASSQLQGTQYF. CDR3 nucleotides: TGCGCCAGCAGCCAGTTACAGGGGACACAGTACTTC.

This clonotype occurred a few times. The chain has TRBV6-1 and TRBJ2-7, with TRBD1 as a possible D gene (7 bases). The CDR3 spans 18 residues. V was cut by 5 bases and J by 0 bases, with 23 bases left in between. Germline CDR1 and CDR2: MNHNS and SASEGT. DNA for the CDR3: TGTGCCAGCAGTCGAGTACTAGGGGGCGGGGAAAGCTCCTACGAGCAGTACTTC. Amino acids: CASSRVLGGGESSYEQYF.

The V and J genes are TRBV10-3 and TRBJ1-2; 7 nucleotides align to TRBD1. Losses at the gene ends were 4 bases for V and 6 bases for J; bases not matched to a gene: 11. The CDR3 is 15 residues long. The germline gives CDR1 ENHRY, CDR2 SYGVKD. This CDR3 reads CAISGPSDRVDGYTF. CDR3 DNA sequence: TGTGCCATCAGTGGTCCCTCCGACAGGGTGGATGGCTACACCTTC.

This chain joins TRBV5-1 and TRBJ2-5; D might be TRBD1 (6 bases). CDR3 length: 15 amino acids. V lost 3 bases, J lost 6 bases, and 18 bases lay in between. Per the germline V gene, CDR1 is SGHRS and CDR2 is YFSETQ. The CDR3, as DNA: TGCGCCAGCAGCTCCTACCCTGGACAGCGGAAGACCCAGTACTTC. It specifies CASSSYPGQRKTQYF.